This TCR beta chain is from a study of T cells in Graves' hyperthyroidism and ophthalmopathy. Broader study findings: Blood also carried most thyroid clonotypes expanded above 0.001.

What was amplified from RNA transcripts were TCR beta CDR3 regions. The HTBI set primed first-round TCR CDR3 RT-PCR. A single record per CDR3 protein comes from TCRdb applying MiXCR to the multiplex PCR reads. Among some 350,000 distinct CDR3 sequences listed, approximately 14% were seen once. Recently diagnosed hyperthyroidism of less than 2 months' duration affected patients aged 18 to 65. Diagnosing involved the use of clinical symptoms, serum thyroxine and TRAb, thyroid ultrasound and orbital computed tomography. Fresh peripheral blood, approximately 9.6 ml, yielded the PBMCs. In its sample, this clonotype was seen many times. Its antigen is unknown. The length of the CDR3 is 15 residues. The germline CDR1 and CDR2 sequences are LGHDT and YNNKEL (reference sequence). V shed 0 bases and J shed 1 base, with 9 bases lying between them.

This chain links TRBV3-1 with TRBJ2-5, with unresolved D. The TCR sequence derives from a woman aged 18-29 years with Graves' hyperthyroidism that later progressed to Graves' ophthalmopathy. Source material: blood. CDR3 sequence: CASSQEAPSQETQYF. As DNA, the CDR3 is TGTGCCAGCAGCCAAGAGGCGCCTTCCCAAGAGACCCAGTACTTC.